This TCR beta chain derives from a study of siplizumab effects on memory and regulatory T cells. Some clones are missing from TCRdb's copy, which holds only in-frame ones; the method was immunoSEQ multiplex PCR. The repertoire consists of over 60,000 clones, with about 89% occurring once and the leading ten covering approximately 30%. The sequence derives from a human donor in good health. Sequencing was done on a sample of CD8+ T cells sorted from blood.

This CDR3 is CASSPFPSDEQFF. CDR3 bases: TGCGCCAGCAGCCCGTTTCCGTCGGATGAGCAGTTCTTC. J is TRBJ2-1 and V is TRBV5-1; D is ambiguous. The CDR3 covers 13 residues. Germline lookup yields CDR1 SGHRS and CDR2 YFSETQ. V lost 4 bases and J lost 8, with 13 bases in between. Together with reference TRBV5-1 and TRBJ2-1, the CDR3 gives the full variable domain: KAGVTQTPRYLIKTRGQQVTLSCSPISGHRSVSWYQQTPGQGLQFLFEYFSETQRNKGNFPGRFSGRQFSNSRSEMNVSTLELGDSALYLCASSPFPSDEQFFGPGTRLTVL.